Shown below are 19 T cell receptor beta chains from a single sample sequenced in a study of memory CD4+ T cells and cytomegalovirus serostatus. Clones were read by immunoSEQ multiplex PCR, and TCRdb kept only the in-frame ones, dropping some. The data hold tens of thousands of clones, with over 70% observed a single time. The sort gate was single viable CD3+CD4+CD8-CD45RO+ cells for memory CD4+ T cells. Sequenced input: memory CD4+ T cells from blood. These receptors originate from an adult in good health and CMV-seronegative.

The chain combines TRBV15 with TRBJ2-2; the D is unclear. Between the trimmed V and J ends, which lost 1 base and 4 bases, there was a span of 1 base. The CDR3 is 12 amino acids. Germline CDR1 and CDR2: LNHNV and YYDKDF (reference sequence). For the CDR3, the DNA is TGTGCCACCAGCAGAGCCACCGGGGAGCTGTTTTTT. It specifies CATSRATGELFF.

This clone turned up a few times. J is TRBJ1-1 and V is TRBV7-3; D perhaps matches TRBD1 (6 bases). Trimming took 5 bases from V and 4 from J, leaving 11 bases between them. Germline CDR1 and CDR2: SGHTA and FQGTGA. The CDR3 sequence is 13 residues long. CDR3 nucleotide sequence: TGTGCCAGCAGCCAACAGGGTATCACTGAAGCTTTCTTT. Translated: CASSQQGITEAFF. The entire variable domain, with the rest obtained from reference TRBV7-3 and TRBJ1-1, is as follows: GAGVSQTPSNKVTEKGKYVELRCDPISGHTALYWYRQSLGQGPEFLIYFQGTGAADDSGLPNDRFFAVRPEGSVSTLKIQRTERGDSAVYLCASSQQGITEAFFGQGTRLTVV.

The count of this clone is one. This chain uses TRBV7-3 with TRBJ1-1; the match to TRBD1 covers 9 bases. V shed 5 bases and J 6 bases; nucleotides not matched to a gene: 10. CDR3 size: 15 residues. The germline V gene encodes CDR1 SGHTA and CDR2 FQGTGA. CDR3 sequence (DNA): TGTGCCAGCAGCACCCAACAGGGGGCGCACGCTGAAGCTTTCTTT. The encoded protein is CASSTQQGAHAEAFF.

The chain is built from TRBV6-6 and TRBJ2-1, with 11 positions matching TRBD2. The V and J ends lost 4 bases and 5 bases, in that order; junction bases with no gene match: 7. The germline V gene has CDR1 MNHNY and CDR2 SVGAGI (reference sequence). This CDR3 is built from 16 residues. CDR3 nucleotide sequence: TGTGCCAGCAGTTTCCGGGGACTAGCGGAGCACAATGAGCAGTTCTTC. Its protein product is CASSFRGLAEHNEQFF.

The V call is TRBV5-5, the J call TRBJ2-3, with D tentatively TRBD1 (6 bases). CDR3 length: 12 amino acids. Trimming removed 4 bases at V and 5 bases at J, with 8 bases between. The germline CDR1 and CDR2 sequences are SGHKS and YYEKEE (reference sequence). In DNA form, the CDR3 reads TGTGCCAGCAGCGAGACAGGAGATACGCAGTATTTT. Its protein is CASSETGDTQYF.

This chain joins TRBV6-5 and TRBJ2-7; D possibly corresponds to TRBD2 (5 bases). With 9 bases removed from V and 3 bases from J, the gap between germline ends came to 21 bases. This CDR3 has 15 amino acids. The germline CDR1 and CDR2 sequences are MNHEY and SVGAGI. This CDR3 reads CASGIPGIGSYEQYF. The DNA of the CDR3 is TGTGCCAGTGGCATACCGGGGATAGGGAGCTACGAGCAGTACTTC.

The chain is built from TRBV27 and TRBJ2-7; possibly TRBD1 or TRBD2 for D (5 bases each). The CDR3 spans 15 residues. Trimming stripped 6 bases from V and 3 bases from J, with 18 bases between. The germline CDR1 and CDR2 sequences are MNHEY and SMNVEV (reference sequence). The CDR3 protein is CASRGPSIGHYEQYF. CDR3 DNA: TGTGCCAGCAGGGGACCTTCCATTGGACACTACGAGCAGTACTTC.

The CDR3 nucleotides are TGTGCCAGCAGCTTGATAGACAGGGGTGGAAACACCATATATTTT. This translates into CASSLIDRGGNTIYF. This rearrangement joins TRBV5-6 to TRBJ1-3, with 8 bases matching TRBD1. Germline V gives CDR1 SGHDT, CDR2 YYEEEE. This CDR3 comprises 15 residues. V lost 1 base and J lost 3; bases outside the gene matches: 3.

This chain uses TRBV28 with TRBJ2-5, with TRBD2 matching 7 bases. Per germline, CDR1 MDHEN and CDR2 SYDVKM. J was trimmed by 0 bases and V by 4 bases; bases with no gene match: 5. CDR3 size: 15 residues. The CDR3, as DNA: TGTGCCAGCAGTTCCCTAACTAGCGACCAAGAGACCCAGTACTTC. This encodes CASSSLTSDQETQYF.

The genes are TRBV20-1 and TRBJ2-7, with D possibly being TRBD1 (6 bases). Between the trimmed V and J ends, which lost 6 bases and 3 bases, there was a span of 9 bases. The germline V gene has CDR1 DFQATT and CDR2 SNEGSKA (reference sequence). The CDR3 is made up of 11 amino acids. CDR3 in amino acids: CSAGTYYEQYF. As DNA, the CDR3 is TGCAGTGCCGGGACATACTACGAGCAGTACTTC.

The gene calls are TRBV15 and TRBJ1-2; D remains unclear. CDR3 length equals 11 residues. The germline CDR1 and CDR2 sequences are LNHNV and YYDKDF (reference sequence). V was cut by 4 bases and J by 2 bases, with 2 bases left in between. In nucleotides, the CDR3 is TGTGCCACCAGCAAGAACTATGGCTACACCTTC. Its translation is CATSKNYGYTF.

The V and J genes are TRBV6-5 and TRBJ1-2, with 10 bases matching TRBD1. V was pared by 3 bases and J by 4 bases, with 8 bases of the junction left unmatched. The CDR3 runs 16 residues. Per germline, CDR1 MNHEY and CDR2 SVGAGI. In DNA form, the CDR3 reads TGTGCCAGCAGTTATATTCGGACAGGGGGAGGCTATGGCTACACCTTC. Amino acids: CASSYIRTGGGYGYTF.

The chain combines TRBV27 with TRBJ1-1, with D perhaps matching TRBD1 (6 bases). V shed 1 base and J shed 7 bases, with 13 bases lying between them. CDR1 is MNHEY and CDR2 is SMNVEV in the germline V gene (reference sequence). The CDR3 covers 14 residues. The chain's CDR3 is CASSLFLGTLEAFF. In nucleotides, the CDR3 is TGTGCCAGCAGTTTATTCCTCGGGACACTTGAAGCTTTCTTT.

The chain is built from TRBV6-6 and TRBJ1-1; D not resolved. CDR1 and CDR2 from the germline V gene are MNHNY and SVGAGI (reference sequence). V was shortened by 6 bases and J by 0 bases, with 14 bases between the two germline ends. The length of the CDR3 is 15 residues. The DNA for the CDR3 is TGTGCCAGCAGCCCAATCCTCACACTGAACACTGAAGCTTTCTTT. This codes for CASSPILTLNTEAFF.

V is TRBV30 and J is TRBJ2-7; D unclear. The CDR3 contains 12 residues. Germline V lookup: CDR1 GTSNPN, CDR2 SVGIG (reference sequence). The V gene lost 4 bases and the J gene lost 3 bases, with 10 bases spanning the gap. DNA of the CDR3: TGTGCCTGGACCCGAAATCACTACGAGCAGTACTTC. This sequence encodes CAWTRNHYEQYF.

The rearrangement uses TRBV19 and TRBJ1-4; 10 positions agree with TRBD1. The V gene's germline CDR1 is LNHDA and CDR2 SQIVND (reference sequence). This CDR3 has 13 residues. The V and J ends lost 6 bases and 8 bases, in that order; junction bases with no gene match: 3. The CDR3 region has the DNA TGTGCCAGTAGGCCGGGACAGGGGGAAAAACTGTTTTTT. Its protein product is CASRPGQGEKLFF.

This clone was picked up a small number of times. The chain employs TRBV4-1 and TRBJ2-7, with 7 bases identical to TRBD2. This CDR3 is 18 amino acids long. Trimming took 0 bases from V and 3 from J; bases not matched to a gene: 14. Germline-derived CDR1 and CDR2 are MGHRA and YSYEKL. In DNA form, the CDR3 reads TGCGCCAGCAGCCAAGATCACCTAGCGGCCCGAAATTTCTACGAGCAGTACTTC. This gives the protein CASSQDHLAARNFYEQYF.

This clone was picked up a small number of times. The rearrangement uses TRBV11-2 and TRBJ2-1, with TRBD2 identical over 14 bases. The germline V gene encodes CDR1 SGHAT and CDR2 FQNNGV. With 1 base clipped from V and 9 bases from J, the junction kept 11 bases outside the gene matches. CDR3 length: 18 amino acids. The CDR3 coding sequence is TGTGCCAGCAGCTTAGTCGGGACTAGCGGGAGTGGGGGGGGTGAGCAGTTCTTC. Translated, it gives CASSLVGTSGSGGGEQFF.

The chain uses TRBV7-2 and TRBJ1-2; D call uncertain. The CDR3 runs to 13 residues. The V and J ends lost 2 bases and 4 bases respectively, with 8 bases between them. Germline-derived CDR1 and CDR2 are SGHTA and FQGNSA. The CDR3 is CASSLTSGYGYTF. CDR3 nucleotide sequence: TGTGCCAGCAGCTTAACTTCCGGCTATGGCTACACCTTC.